A single sample is the source of the 9 T cell receptor beta chains below, sequenced in a study of PD-L1 blockade in urothelial cancer. Clones were sequenced by immunoSEQ multiplex PCR, and TCRdb holds only the in-frame ones, with some missing. The sample has around 100,000 clones; 80% to 90% are singletons. Sample time point: pretreatment peripheral blood. This material consisted of PBMCs, taken around atezolizumab (anti-PD-L1) treatment. The receptor set was obtained from a man in his sixties with urothelial cancer.

J is TRBJ2-7 and V is TRBV7-8; D is perhaps TRBD2 (6 bases). Trimming cost V 8 bases and J 3 bases, with 11 bases left between them. The germline CDR1 and CDR2 sequences are SGHVS and FQNEAQ. This CDR3 has 12 residues. CDR3 sequence reads: CASATGGYEQYF. The CDR3 DNA reads as TGTGCCAGCGCCACCGGGGGCTACGAGCAGTACTTC.

The J gene is TRBJ1-1, the V gene TRBV6-5, with TRBD1 as a possible D gene (6 bases). The V gene's germline CDR1 is MNHEY and CDR2 SVGAGI. This CDR3 is built from 15 residues. V was shortened by 0 bases and J by 4 bases, with 12 bases between the two germline ends. CDR3 sequence reads: CASSYSRRTATEAFF. The CDR3 DNA sequence: TGTGCCAGCAGTTACTCGCGTCGGACAGCCACTGAAGCTTTCTTT.

The V and J genes are TRBV18 and TRBJ2-2, with 9 nucleotides matching TRBD2. The CDR3 has 16 amino acids. V lost 0 bases, J lost 8 bases, and 7 bases stayed unmatched. Germline-derived CDR1 and CDR2 are KGHSH and LQKENI. CDR3 in amino acids: CASSPPLAGTTGELFF. The DNA of the CDR3 is TGTGCCAGCTCACCACCTCTAGCGGGAACGACGGGGGAGCTGTTTTTT.

The chain links TRBV28 to TRBJ2-3; no reliable D call. The germline CDR1 and CDR2 sequences are MDHEN and SYDVKM. V lost 5 bases and J lost 3, with 12 bases in between. This CDR3 contains 14 residues. CDR3 loop: CASSLPFSTDTQYF. CDR3 bases: TGTGCCAGCAGTCTCCCGTTTTCGACAGATACGCAGTATTTT.

J is TRBJ2-7 and V is TRBV4-1; TRBD1 might be the D (7 bases). Looked up from germline, CDR1 is MGHRA and CDR2 is YSYEKL. There are 15 residues in the CDR3. The V gene lost 0 bases and the J gene lost 7 bases, with 16 bases spanning the gap. This CDR3 is CASSQEAQGGGEQYF. The CDR3 DNA reads TGCGCCAGCAGCCAAGAAGCCCAGGGGGGAGGAGAGCAGTACTTC.

The chain couples TRBV7-6 to TRBJ1-2, with 8 positions matching TRBD1. The CDR3 is 17 residues long. V was clipped by 4 bases and J by 6 bases; unmatched bases: 16. The germline V gene encodes CDR1 SGHVS and CDR2 FNYEAQ. The CDR3: CASSSTAQGAPDDGYTF. For the CDR3, the DNA is TGTGCCAGCAGCTCCACGGCGCAGGGGGCCCCGGACGATGGCTACACCTTC.

With regard to this clone: The same CDR3 arises from other DNA sequences in this sample as well. The chain links TRBV29-1 to TRBJ2-7, with a possible D match to TRBD2 (5 bases). Germline-derived CDR1 and CDR2 are SQVTM and ANQGSEA. Trimming removed 6 bases from V and 0 bases from J, with 12 bases in between. The CDR3 contains 13 residues. The CDR3 DNA is TGCAGCGTAGAGGGATCCCCCTCCTACGAGCAGTACTTC. Amino acids: CSVEGSPSYEQYF.

The chain employs TRBV18 and TRBJ2-7; 9 bases match TRBD2. CDR1 and CDR2 (germline): KGHSH, LQKENI. The junction had 13 bases not matched to a gene; V was cut back by 6 bases and J by 1 base. This CDR3 has 17 residues. The DNA of the CDR3 is TGTGCCAGCTCCCCAAGCTCCCTAGCGGGGCTTTCCTACGAGCAGTACTTC. Its translation is CASSPSSLAGLSYEQYF.

This sequence joins TRBV28 and TRBJ1-5; tentatively, D is TRBD1 (5 bases). The CDR3 extends over 17 amino acids. Looked up from germline, CDR1 is MDHEN and CDR2 is SYDVKM. With 3 bases removed from V and 0 bases from J, the gap between germline ends came to 15 bases. The CDR3 DNA follows: TGTGCCAGCAGTTTCCAATCGACAGTCTATAGCAATCAGCCCCAGCATTTT. Its protein is CASSFQSTVYSNQPQHF.